A selection of T cell receptor beta chains follows, all from one sample in a study of T cell responses to AZD1222 COVID-19 vaccine. Using immunoSEQ multiplex PCR, the repertoire was profiled, and TCRdb retains in-frame clones only, with some absent. Here the sample spans about 110,000 clones, approximately 94% being singletons. The sequencing used peripheral blood, collected 28 days after the second AZD1222 dose. The origin of the receptors is an adult who received the AZD1222 COVID-19 vaccine. The CDR3 runs from the conserved cysteine through the conserved F or W. Each record gives: V gene, D gene, clone size, J gene, CDR3 DNA, CDR3 protein. A D gene is named only where the DNA matches it firmly. Rows may omit the clone size; those that give it use once, few, many or a size class.

V: TRBV7-8; D: TRBD2; size: once; J: TRBJ2-5; DNA: TGTGCCAGCTCCTTAAGTGGGGGGGTAGAGACCCAGTACTTC; CDR3: CASSLSGGVETQYF
V: TRBV5-1; D: TRBD1; size: -; J: TRBJ1-3; DNA: TGCGCCAGCACCCCCGAGGGGGCGTCTGGAAACACCATATATTTT; CDR3: CASTPEGASGNTIYF
V: TRBV19; D: -; size: -; J: TRBJ2-7; DNA: TGTGCCAGTAGTATAGGATCCTACGAGCAGTACTTC; CDR3: CASSIGSYEQYF
V: TRBV6-5; D: -; size: -; J: TRBJ1-1; DNA: TGTGCCAGCGGCAGGGTAGGCACTGAAGCTTTCTTT; CDR3: CASGRVGTEAFF
V: TRBV4-1; D: -; size: -; J: TRBJ2-7; DNA: TGCGCCAGCAGCCAAGATTTTAAGGGAGGCGAGCAGTACTTC; CDR3: CASSQDFKGGEQYF
V: TRBV27; D: -; size: -; J: TRBJ1-1; DNA: TGTGCCAGCTGTAGAGTCGGGGTGTACACTGAAGCTTTCTTT; CDR3: CASCRVGVYTEAFF
V: TRBV5-1; D: TRBD1; size: -; J: TRBJ1-1; DNA: TGCGCCAGCACCCTGACAGGGGGGGTTGGCACTGAAGCTTTCTTT; CDR3: CASTLTGGVGTEAFF
V: TRBV5-1; D: -; size: -; J: TRBJ2-2; DNA: TGCGCCAGCAGCTTGGGGCAGTTAAACACCGGGGAGCTGTTTTTT; CDR3: CASSLGQLNTGELFF
V: TRBV19; D: -; size: -; J: TRBJ1-2; DNA: TGTGCCAGTAGTGTCGGTGCCTATGGCTACACCTTC; CDR3: CASSVGAYGYTF
V: TRBV28; D: -; size: -; J: TRBJ1-4; DNA: TGTGCCAGCAGACTACTAACAGGGACAAATGAAAAACTGTTTTTT; CDR3: CASRLLTGTNEKLFF
V: TRBV7-8; D: TRBD1; size: -; J: TRBJ1-6; DNA: TGTGCCAGCAGCTCCCTTGGACAGGGCTTGAAACGGTATAATTCACCCCTCCACTTT; CDR3: CASSSLGQGLKRYNSPLHF
V: TRBV7-9; D: TRBD1; size: -; J: TRBJ1-2; DNA: TGTGCCAGCAGTCCTACTAGGGGGCCTCCTAACTATGGCTACACCTTC; CDR3: CASSPTRGPPNYGYTF
V: TRBV7-9; D: -; size: -; J: TRBJ2-1; DNA: TGTGCCAGCAGCCAAATTGAAAATGAGCAGTTCTTC; CDR3: CASSQIENEQFF
V: TRBV6-4; D: -; size: -; J: TRBJ2-5; DNA: TGTGCCAGCAGAACCCAAGAGACCCAGTACTTC; CDR3: CASRTQETQYF
V: TRBV7-9; D: TRBD1; size: -; J: TRBJ2-1; DNA: TGTGCCAGCAGCTCCGGGACAGGGTTGCTCAGTGAGCAGTTCTTC; CDR3: CASSSGTGLLSEQFF
V: TRBV4-1; D: -; size: -; J: TRBJ1-2; DNA: TGCGCCAGCAGCCCTACCGCCCCCCAGGGAGACGAAATGGGGAGCTACACCTTC; CDR3: CASSPTAPQGDEMGSYTF
V: TRBV11-2; D: -; size: -; J: TRBJ1-2; DNA: TGTGCCAGCAGCTCCACCTATGGTTTAGGCTACACCTTC; CDR3: CASSSTYGLGYTF
V: TRBV3-1/TRBV3-2; D: TRBD2; size: few; J: TRBJ2-5; DNA: TGTGCCAGCAGCCGGACGCTAGCGGGGGGGTTAGAGACCCAGTACTTC; CDR3: CASSRTLAGGLETQYF